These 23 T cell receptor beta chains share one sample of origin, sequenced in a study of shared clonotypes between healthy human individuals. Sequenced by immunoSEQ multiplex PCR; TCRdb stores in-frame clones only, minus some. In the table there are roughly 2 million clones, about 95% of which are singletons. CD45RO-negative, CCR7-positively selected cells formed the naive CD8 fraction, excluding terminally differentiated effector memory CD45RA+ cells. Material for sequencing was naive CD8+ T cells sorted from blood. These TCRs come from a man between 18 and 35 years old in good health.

The CDR3: CATFGQYGGDEQFF. CDR3 nucleotides: TGTGCCACCTTCGGACAGTACGGGGGAGATGAGCAGTTCTTC. This chain connects TRBV10-3 to TRBJ2-1; D tentatively reads TRBD1 or TRBD2 (6 bases each). The CDR3 has 14 residues. V was shortened by 10 bases and J by 8 bases, with 21 bases between the two germline ends. Germline CDR1 ENHRY, CDR2 SYGVKD.

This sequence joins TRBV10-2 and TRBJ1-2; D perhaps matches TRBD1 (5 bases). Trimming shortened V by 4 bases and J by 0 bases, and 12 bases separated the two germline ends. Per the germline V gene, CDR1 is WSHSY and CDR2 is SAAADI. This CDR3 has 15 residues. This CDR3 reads CASSGTTEANYGYTF. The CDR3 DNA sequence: TGCGCCAGCAGTGGAACGACAGAAGCTAACTATGGCTACACCTTC.

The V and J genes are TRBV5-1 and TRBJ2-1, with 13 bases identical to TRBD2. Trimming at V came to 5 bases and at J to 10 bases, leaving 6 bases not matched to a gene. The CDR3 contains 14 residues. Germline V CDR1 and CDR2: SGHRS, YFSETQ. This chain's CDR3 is CASSLLAGGDEQFF. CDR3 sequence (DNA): TGCGCCAGCAGTTTACTAGCGGGAGGGGACGAGCAGTTCTTC.

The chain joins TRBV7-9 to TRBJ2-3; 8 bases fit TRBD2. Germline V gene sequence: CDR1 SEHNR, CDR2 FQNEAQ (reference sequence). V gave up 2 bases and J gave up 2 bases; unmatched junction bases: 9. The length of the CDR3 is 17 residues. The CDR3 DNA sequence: TGTGCCAGCAGCTTACCCTGGCTAGCGGGTTTCACAGATACGCAGTATTTT. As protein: CASSLPWLAGFTDTQYF.

The CDR3 region is CASSHLKDNEQFF. The CDR3 nucleotides are TGCGCCAGCAGCCACCTGAAAGACAATGAGCAGTTCTTC. The chain is built from TRBV4-3 and TRBJ2-1; D is ambiguous. There are 13 residues in the CDR3. Trimming left V 3 bases short and J 5 bases short, with 8 bases between. Germline V gives CDR1 LGHNA, CDR2 YSLEER.

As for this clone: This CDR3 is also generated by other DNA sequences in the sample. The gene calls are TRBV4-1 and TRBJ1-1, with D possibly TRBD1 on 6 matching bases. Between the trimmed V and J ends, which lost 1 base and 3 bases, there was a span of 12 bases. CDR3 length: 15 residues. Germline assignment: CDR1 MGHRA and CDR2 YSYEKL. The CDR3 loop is CASSQVTGGDTEAFF. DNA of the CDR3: TGCGCCAGCAGCCAAGTGACAGGAGGGGACACTGAAGCTTTCTTT.

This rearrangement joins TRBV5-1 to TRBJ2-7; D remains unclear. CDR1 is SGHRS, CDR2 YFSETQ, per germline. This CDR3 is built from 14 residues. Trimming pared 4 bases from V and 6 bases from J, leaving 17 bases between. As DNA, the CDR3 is TGCGCCAGCAGCCTGCGCCCTTCCCTGGGCGAGCAGTACTTC. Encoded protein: CASSLRPSLGEQYF.

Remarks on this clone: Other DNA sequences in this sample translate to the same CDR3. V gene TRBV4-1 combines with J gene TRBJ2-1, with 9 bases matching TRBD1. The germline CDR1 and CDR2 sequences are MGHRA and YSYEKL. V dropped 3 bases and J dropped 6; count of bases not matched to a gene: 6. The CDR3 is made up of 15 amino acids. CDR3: CASSQAGTGSNEQFF. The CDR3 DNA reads TGCGCCAGCAGCCAGGCCGGGACAGGGTCCAATGAGCAGTTCTTC.

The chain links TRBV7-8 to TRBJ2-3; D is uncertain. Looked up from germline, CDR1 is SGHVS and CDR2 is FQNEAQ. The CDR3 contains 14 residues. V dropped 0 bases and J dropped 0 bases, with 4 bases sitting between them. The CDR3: CASSLAASTDTQYF. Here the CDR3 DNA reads TGTGCCAGCAGCTTAGCGGCTAGCACAGATACGCAGTATTTT.

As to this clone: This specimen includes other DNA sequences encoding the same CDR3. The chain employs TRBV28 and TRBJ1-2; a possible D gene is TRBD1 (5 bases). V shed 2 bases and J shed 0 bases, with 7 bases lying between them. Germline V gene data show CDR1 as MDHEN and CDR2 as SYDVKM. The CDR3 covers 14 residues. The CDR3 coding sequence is TGTGCCAGCAGTTTAAGGGGAACTAACTATGGCTACACCTTC. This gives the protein CASSLRGTNYGYTF.

The CDR3 here is CASSMTSGTLAKNIQYF. CDR3 nucleotide sequence: TGTGCCAGCAGCATGACTAGCGGGACGCTAGCCAAAAACATTCAGTACTTC. V is TRBV7-9 and J is TRBJ2-4; 11 bases are a match to TRBD2. The V segment lost 5 bases and the J segment 0 bases; nucleotides outside the gene matches: 6. The CDR3 totals 17 residues. Germline V lookup: CDR1 SEHNR, CDR2 FQNEAQ (reference sequence).

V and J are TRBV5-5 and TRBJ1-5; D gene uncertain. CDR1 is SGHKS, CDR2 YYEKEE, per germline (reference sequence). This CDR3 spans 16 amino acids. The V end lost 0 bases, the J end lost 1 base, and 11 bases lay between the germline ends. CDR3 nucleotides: TGTGCCAGCAGCTTGGACCTCCTCGGGAGCAATCAGCCCCAGCATTTT. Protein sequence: CASSLDLLGSNQPQHF.

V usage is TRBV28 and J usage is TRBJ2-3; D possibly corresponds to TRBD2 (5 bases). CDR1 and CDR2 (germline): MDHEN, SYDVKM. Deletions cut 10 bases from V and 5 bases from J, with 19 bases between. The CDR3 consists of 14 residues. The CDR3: CAIDILGGIDTQYF. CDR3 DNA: TGTGCCATCGATATCCTCGGAGGAATAGATACGCAGTATTTT.

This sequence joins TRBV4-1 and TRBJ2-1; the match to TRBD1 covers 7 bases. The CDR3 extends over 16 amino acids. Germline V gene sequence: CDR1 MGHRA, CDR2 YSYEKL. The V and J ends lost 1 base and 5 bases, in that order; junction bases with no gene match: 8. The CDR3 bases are TGCGCCAGCAGCCAAGTTCGGACAGGCCGGAACAATGAGCAGTTCTTC. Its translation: CASSQVRTGRNNEQFF.

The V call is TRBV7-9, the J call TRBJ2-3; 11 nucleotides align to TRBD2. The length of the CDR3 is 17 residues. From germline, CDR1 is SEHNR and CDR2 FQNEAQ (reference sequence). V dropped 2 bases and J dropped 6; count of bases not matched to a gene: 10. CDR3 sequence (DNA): TGTGCCAGCAGCTTACTGACTAGCGGGAAAATTTCGGATACGCAGTATTTT. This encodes CASSLLTSGKISDTQYF.

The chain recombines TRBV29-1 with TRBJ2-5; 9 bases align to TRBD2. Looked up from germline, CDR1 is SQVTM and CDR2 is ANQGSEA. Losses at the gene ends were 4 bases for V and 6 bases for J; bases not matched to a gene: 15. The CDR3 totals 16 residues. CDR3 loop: CSVGSSGEGGLKTQYF. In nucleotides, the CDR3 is TGCAGCGTTGGGTCTAGCGGGGAAGGCGGGTTAAAGACCCAGTACTTC.

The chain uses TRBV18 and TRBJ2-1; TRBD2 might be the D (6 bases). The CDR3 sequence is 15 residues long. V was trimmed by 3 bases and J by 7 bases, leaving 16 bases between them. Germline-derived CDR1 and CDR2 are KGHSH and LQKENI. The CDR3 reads CASSPSKGGGNEQFF. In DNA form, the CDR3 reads TGTGCCAGCTCACCTTCGAAGGGAGGAGGGAATGAGCAGTTCTTC.

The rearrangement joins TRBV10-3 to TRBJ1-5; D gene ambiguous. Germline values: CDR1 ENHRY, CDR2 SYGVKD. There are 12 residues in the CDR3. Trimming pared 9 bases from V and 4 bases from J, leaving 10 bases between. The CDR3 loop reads CAIRDVNQPQHF. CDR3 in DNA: TGTGCCATTCGGGATGTTAATCAGCCCCAGCATTTT.

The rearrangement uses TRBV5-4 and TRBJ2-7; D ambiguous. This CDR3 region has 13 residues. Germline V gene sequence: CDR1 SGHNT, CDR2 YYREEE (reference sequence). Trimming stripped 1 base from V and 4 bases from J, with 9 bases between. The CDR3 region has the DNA TGTGCCAGCAGCTTGTCCCTCGATTACGAGCAGTACTTC. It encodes CASSLSLDYEQYF.

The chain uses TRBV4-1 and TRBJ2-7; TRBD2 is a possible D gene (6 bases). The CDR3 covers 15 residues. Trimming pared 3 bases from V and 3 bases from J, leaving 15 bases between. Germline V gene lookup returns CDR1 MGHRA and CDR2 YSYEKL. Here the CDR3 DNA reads TGCGCCAGCAGCCAGGAGGGGCATGGGTTCTACGAGCAGTACTTC. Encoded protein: CASSQEGHGFYEQYF.

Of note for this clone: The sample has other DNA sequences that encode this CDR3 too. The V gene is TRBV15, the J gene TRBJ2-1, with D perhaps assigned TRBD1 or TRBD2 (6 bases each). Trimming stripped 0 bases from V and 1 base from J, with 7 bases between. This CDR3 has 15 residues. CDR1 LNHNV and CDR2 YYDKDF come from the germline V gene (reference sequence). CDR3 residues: CATSREGGSYNEQFF. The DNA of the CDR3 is TGTGCCACCAGCAGAGAAGGGGGGTCCTACAATGAGCAGTTCTTC.

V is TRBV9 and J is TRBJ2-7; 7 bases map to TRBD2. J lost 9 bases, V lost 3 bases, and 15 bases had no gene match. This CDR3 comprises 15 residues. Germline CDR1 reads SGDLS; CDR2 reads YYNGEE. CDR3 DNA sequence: TGTGCCAGCAGCGACGGAGCTAGCGGTACTTTAGGGCAGTACTTC. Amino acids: CASSDGASGTLGQYF.

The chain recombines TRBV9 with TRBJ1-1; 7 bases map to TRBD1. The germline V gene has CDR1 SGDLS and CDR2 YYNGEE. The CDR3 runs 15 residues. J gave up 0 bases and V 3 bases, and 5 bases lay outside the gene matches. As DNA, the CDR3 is TGTGCCAGCAGCGATTACAGGGGACTGAACACTGAAGCTTTCTTT. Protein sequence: CASSDYRGLNTEAFF.